Included here is one T cell receptor (beta chain) sequence, with context. This CDR3 is built from 13 residues. The V gene's germline CDR1 is MNHEY and CDR2 SMNVEV (reference sequence). V was pared by 5 bases and J by 3 bases, with 11 bases between. In TCRdb, the PCR reads were re-called with MiXCR into one record per CDR3 protein. The data contain some 22,000 distinct CDR3 sequences, 35% to 45% of them singletons. These data come from a study of tumor-infiltrating lymphocytes in oesophageal squamous cell carcinoma. The chain is built from TRBV27 and TRBJ2-7; D gene unclear. This receptor was obtained from a male donor with esophageal squamous cell carcinoma. Sequencing was carried out using esophageal tumor tissue. The CDR3 DNA sequence: TGTGCCAGCAGTCGCGAGAGCAGCTACGAGCAGTACTTC. It codes for CASSRESSYEQYF.